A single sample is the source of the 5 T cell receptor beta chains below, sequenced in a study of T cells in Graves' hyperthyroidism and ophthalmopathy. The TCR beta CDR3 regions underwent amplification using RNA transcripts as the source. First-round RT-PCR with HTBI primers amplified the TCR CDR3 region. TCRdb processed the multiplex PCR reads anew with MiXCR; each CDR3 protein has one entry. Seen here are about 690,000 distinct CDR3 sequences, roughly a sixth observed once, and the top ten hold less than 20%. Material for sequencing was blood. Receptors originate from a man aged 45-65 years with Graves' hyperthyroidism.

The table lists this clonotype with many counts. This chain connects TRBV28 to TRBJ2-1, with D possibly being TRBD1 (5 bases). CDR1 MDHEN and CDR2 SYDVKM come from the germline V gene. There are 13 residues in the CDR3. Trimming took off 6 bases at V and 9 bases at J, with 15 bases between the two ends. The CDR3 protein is CASRPRGYGEQFF. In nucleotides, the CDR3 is TGTGCCAGCAGACCTAGGGGATACGGTGAGCAGTTCTTC.

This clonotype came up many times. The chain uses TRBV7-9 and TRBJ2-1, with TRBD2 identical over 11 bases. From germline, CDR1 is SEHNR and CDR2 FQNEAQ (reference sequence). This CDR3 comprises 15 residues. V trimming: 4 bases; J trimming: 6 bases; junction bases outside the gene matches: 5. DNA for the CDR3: TGTGCCAGCAGCTCCCTAGCGGGAGGCTCCAATGAGCAGTTCTTC. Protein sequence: CASSSLAGGSNEQFF.

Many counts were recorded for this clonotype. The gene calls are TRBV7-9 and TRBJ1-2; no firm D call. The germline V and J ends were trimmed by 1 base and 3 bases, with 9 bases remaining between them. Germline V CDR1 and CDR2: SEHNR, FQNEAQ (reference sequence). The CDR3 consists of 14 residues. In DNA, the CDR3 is TGTGCCAGCAGCTTAGTGCTCGGGGACTATGGCTACACCTTC. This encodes CASSLVLGDYGYTF. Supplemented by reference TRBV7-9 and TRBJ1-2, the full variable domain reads DTGVSQNPRHKITKRGQNVTFRCDPISEHNRLYWYRQTLGQGPEFLTYFQNEAQLEKSRLLSDRFSAERPKGSFSTLEIQRTEQGDSAMYLCASSLVLGDYGYTFGSGTRLTVV.

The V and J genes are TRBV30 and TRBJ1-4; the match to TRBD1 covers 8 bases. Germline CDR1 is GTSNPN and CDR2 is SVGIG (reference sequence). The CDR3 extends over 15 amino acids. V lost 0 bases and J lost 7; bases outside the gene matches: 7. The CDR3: CAWSVLYRGAEKLFF. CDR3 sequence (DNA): TGTGCCTGGAGTGTACTTTACAGGGGGGCTGAAAAACTGTTTTTT.

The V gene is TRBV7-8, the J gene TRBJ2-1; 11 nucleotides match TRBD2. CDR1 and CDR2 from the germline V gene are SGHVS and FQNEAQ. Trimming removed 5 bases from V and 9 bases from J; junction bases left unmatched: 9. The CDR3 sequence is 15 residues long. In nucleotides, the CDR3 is TGTGCCAGCAGCCCATTGACTAGCGGGATTTCTGAGCAGTTCTTC. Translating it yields CASSPLTSGISEQFF.